This entry lists 2 T cell receptor beta chains sequenced from one sample in a study of tissue T cells after allogeneic stem cell transplantation. This table comes from immunoSEQ multiplex PCR, and its TCRdb copy is limited to in-frame clones, with some not included. Of tens of thousands of clones in the sample, around 70% were seen once. The specimen was sorted cells pooled from one or two spleens. These receptors were obtained from a pool of C57BL/6 mice in good health.

With respect to this clone: Mouse gene names and germline throughout. The read stops 1 residue short of the end of the CDR3; the missing end is completed from the germline J gene. The V gene is TRBV13-1, the J gene TRBJ2-5; D possibly corresponds to TRBD1 (6 bases). The germline V and J ends were trimmed by 3 bases and 1 base, with 9 bases remaining between them. Germline CDR1 NSHNY, CDR2 SYGAGN. This CDR3 has 14 amino acids. CDR3 DNA, as far as it was read: TGTGCCAGCAGTGCCACAGGGTACCAAGACACCCAGTAC. It translates to CASSATGYQDTQY. The full CDR3 sequence reads CASSATGYQDTQYF.

Comment on this clone: Gene labels here are mouse ones. The CDR3 extends 1 residue past the end of the read, so its final part is completed from the germline J gene. This chain uses TRBV31 with TRBJ1-2; 8 bases fit TRBD1. CDR3 length equals 14 residues. The V and J ends lost 1 base and 3 bases, in that order; junction bases with no gene match: 4. Germline CDR1 GKSSPN, CDR2 SITVG. The CDR3 bases that were read are TGTGCCTGGAGTCCGCAGGGGGCTGACTCCGACTACACC. Protein: CAWSPQGADSDYT. The entire CDR3 sequence reads CAWSPQGADSDYTF.